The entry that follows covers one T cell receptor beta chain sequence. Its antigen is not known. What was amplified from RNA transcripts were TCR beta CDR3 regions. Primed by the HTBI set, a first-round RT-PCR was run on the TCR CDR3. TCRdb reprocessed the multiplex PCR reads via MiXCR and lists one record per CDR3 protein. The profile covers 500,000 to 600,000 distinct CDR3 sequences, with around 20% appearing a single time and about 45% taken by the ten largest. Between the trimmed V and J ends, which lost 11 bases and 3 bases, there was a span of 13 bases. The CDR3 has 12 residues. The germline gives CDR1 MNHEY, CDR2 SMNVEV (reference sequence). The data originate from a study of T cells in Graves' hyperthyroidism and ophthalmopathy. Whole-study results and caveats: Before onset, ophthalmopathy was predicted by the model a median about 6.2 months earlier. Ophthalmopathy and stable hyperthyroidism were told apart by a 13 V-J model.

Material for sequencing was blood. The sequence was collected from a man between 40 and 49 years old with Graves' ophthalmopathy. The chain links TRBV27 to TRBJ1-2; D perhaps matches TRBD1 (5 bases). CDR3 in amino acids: CAAGRAYYGYTF. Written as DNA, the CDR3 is TGTGCCGCCGGCAGGGCGTACTATGGCTACACCTTC.